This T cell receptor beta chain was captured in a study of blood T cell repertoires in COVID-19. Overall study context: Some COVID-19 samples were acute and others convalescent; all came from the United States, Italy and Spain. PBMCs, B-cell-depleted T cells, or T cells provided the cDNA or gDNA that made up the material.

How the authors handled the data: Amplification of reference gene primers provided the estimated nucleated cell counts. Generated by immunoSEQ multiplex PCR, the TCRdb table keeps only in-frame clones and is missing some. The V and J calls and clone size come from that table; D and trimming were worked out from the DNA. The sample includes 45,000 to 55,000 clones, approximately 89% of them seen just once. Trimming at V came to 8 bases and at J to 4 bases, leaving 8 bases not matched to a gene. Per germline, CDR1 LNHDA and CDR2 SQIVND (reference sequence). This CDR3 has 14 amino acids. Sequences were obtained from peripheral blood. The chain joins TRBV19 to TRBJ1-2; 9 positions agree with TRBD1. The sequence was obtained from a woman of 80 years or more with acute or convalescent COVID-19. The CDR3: CASAGQGNFYGYTF. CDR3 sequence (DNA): TGTGCCAGTGCAGGACAGGGGAACTTCTATGGCTACACCTTC.